These 9 T cell receptor beta chains share one sample of origin, sequenced in a study of blood T cells in healthy people across ages. A second PCR of roughly 7 to 11 cycles used a sample-barcoded 5' primer and a J-beta primer mix. TCRdb re-derived calls from the 5' RACE reads in MiXCR, one entry per CDR3 protein. The sample comprises under 2,000,000 distinct CDR3 sequences, around half of which are singletons, and less than 2.5% rests with the top ten. Sequencing was done on a sample of blood. These receptors came from a woman aged 40 to 50 in good health.

The table lists this clonotype with a few counts. This chain links TRBV20-1 with TRBJ1-2; possible D gene TRBD1, 5 bases. The ends were cut back, 0 bases at V and 8 bases at J, with 13 bases in the middle. CDR1 and CDR2 (germline): DFQATT, SNEGSKA (reference sequence). This CDR3 contains 13 residues. The CDR3 sequence: CSARENRRLGYTF. The CDR3 DNA is TGCAGTGCTAGAGAAAACAGGAGATTGGGCTACACCTTC.

The gene calls are TRBV28 and TRBJ1-2, with D perhaps matching TRBD1 (5 bases). CDR3 size: 16 residues. Germline V gene sequence: CDR1 MDHEN, CDR2 SYDVKM. V was clipped by 2 bases and J by 0 bases, with 13 bases between them. In DNA form, the CDR3 reads TGTGCCAGCAGTTTACCCGCCGGGGGATCTAACTATGGCTACACCTTC. This gives the protein CASSLPAGGSNYGYTF.

This clonotype has only a few counts. J is TRBJ2-7 and V is TRBV6-5; D gene ambiguous. The J call may not be correct, given that the DNA end is closer to TRBJ2-5. The CDR3 loop spans 13 amino acids. Germline-derived CDR1 and CDR2 are MNHEY and SVGAGI. The chain's CDR3 is CASSSSHLATQYF. The CDR3 DNA sequence: TGTGCCAGCAGTTCCTCCCATCTGGCGACCCAGTACTTC.

This clonotype was counted a few times. The chain carries TRBV20-1 and TRBJ2-1, with D unresolved. CDR1 and CDR2 (germline): DFQATT, SNEGSKA (reference sequence). Trimming left V 0 bases short and J 5 bases short, with 8 bases between. This CDR3 spans 13 amino acids. The CDR3 sequence is CSARDTADNEQFF. CDR3 bases: TGCAGTGCTAGAGATACGGCGGACAATGAGCAGTTCTTC.

This clonotype was picked up a small number of times. The chain couples TRBV13 to TRBJ2-1, with TRBD2 matching 11 bases. Trimming removed 4 bases from V and 6 bases from J; junction bases left unmatched: 8. The germline gives CDR1 PRHDT, CDR2 FYEKMQ (reference sequence). The CDR3 runs to 16 residues. This CDR3 reads CASSSPGLAVPNEQFF. In DNA form, the CDR3 reads TGTGCCAGCAGCTCCCCGGGACTAGCGGTCCCCAATGAGCAGTTCTTC.

Details on this clonotype: The junction shows a germline mismatch at one end, possibly a read error. This CDR3 is CVSKDGSTYEQYF. The CDR3, as DNA: TGCGTCAGCAAAGACGGGAGCACCTACGAGCAGTACTTC. This chain uses TRBV28 with TRBJ2-7; D possibly corresponds to TRBD2 (6 bases). Germline lookup yields CDR1 MDHEN and CDR2 SYDVKM. This CDR3 is 13 amino acids long. Full variable domain (rest looked up from reference TRBV28 and TRBJ2-7): DVKVTQSSRYLVKRTGEKVFLECVQDMDHENMFWYRQDPGLGLRLIYFSYDVKMKEKGDIPEGYSVSREKKERFSLILESASTNQTSMYLCVSKDGSTYEQYFGPGTRLTVT.

This clonotype was counted between two and nine times. The chain couples TRBV20-1 to TRBJ2-5, with 7 bases identical to TRBD1. Germline V gives CDR1 DFQATT, CDR2 SNEGSKA (reference sequence). The CDR3 totals 14 residues. Germline trimming cut 5 bases from V and 7 bases from J; bases unmatched to any gene: 13. The CDR3 spells CSAGTRQGWGTQYF. CDR3 in DNA: TGCAGTGCTGGAACACGACAGGGTTGGGGGACCCAGTACTTC.

The gene calls are TRBV2 and TRBJ2-1; 10 bases align to TRBD2. This CDR3 spans 16 amino acids. V lost 2 bases and J lost 4; bases outside the gene matches: 5. Germline V gives CDR1 SNHLY, CDR2 FYNNEI. The CDR3 protein is CASSESGGAGYNEQFF. CDR3 DNA: TGTGCCAGCAGTGAAAGCGGGGGGGCCGGGTACAATGAGCAGTTCTTC. Supplemented by reference TRBV2 and TRBJ2-1, the full variable domain reads EPEVTQTPSHQVTQMGQEVILRCVPISNHLYFYWYRQILGQKVEFLVSFYNNEISEKSEIFDDQFSVERPDGSNFTLKIRSTKLEDSAMYFCASSESGGAGYNEQFFGPGTRLTVL.

This clonotype has just one count. This sequence joins TRBV4-3 and TRBJ2-5; D not certain. The last part of the DNA fits TRBJ2-7 better; the J call may be wrong. The CDR3 has 15 amino acids. Germline CDR1 reads LGHNA; CDR2 reads YSLEER. CDR3 sequence (DNA): TGCGCCAGCAGCCAAGGCCTCCGGCCCGTCGACGAGCAGTACTTC. This translates into CASSQGLRPVDEQYF.